The 7 T cell receptor beta chains below were found in one sample sequenced in a study of blood T cell repertoires in COVID-19. This table comes from immunoSEQ multiplex PCR, and its TCRdb copy is limited to in-frame clones, with some not included. The sample gives 60,000 to 85,000 clones, about 69% of which show up once; more than 20% is in the top ten. Source material: peripheral blood. The origin of the receptors is a man in his 70s with acute or convalescent COVID-19.

V gene TRBV3-1 (or the pseudogene TRBV3-2) combines with J gene TRBJ1-2; perhaps TRBD1 as D (6 bases). This CDR3 spans 15 amino acids. Trimming cost V 6 bases and J 4 bases, with 18 bases left between them. The germline gives CDR1 LGHDT, CDR2 YNNKEL (reference sequence). The DNA of the CDR3 is TGTGCCAGCAGGCCGGGGGGGGCAGGAGGCTATGGCTACACCTTC. Translation gives CASRPGGAGGYGYTF.

This clone was counted between two and nine times. The CDR3 DNA sequence: TGTGCCACTTCAACAGGGCGTAATCAGCCCCAGCATTTT. Encoded protein: CATSTGRNQPQHF. The V and J genes are TRBV19 and TRBJ1-5; TRBD1 is a possible D gene (6 bases). V lost 10 bases, J lost 4 bases, and 14 bases lay in between. The CDR3 is made up of 13 amino acids. Looked up from germline, CDR1 is LNHDA and CDR2 is SQIVND (reference sequence).

The chain's CDR3 is CASSLTASGRGGELFF. DNA for the CDR3: TGTGCCAGCAGCTTAACGGCTAGCGGGAGGGGCGGGGAGCTGTTTTTT. The chain carries TRBV7-2 and TRBJ2-2, with 12 bases aligning to TRBD2. The CDR3 runs to 16 residues. V gave up 2 bases and J gave up 7 bases; unmatched junction bases: 5. Germline CDR1 reads SGHTA; CDR2 reads FQGNSA.

The V and J genes are TRBV4-1 and TRBJ2-7; no clear D. Looked up from germline, CDR1 is MGHRA and CDR2 is YSYEKL. V gave up 1 base and J gave up 1 base, with 8 bases separating them. This CDR3 region has 14 residues. The CDR3, as DNA: TGCGCCAGCAGCCAAGGGGCTGGATCCTACGAGCAGTACTTC. Its translation is CASSQGAGSYEQYF.

The chain uses TRBV28 and TRBJ1-4; 9 bases line up with TRBD1. The V and J ends lost 8 bases and 9 bases, in that order; junction bases with no gene match: 7. Germline values: CDR1 MDHEN, CDR2 SYDVKM. This CDR3 has 13 residues. In DNA, the CDR3 is TGTGCCAGCCGCGGACAGGGGCAACAAAAACTGTTTTTT. This gives the protein CASRGQGQQKLFF. The full variable domain, with the rest looked up from reference TRBV28 and TRBJ1-4, is DVKVTQSSRYLVKRTGEKVFLECVQDMDHENMFWYRQDPGLGLRLIYFSYDVKMKEKGDIPEGYSVSREKKERFSLILESASTNQTSMYLCASRGQGQQKLFFGSGTQLSVL.

At least ten counts were recorded for this clone. This chain links TRBV5-1 with TRBJ1-4, with D perhaps matching TRBD1 (6 bases). The CDR3 length is 14 residues. Germline-derived CDR1 and CDR2 are SGHRS and YFSETQ. V was shortened by 0 bases and J by 7 bases, with 10 bases between the two germline ends. The CDR3 coding sequence is TGCGCCAGCAGCTTGGTGGGGGCCGGTGAAAAACTGTTTTTT. Amino acids: CASSLVGAGEKLFF.

The gene calls are TRBV11-3 and TRBJ2-7, with no clear D. V was cut by 3 bases and J by 1 base, with 13 bases left in between. The CDR3 loop spans 15 amino acids. Germline V gives CDR1 SGHNT, CDR2 YENEEA. In DNA, the CDR3 is TGTGCCAGCAGCTTTCTCTCCCCCAGGTCCTACGAGCAGTACTTC. Protein: CASSFLSPRSYEQYF. Complete variable domain (other parts from reference TRBV11-3 and TRBJ2-7): EAGVVQSPRYKIIEKKQPVAFWCNPISGHNTLYWYLQNLGQGPELLIRYENEEAVDDSQLPKDRFSAERLKGVDSTLKIQPAELGDSAVYLCASSFLSPRSYEQYFGPGTRLTVT.